The sequence of this TCR beta chain was determined in a study of blood T cell repertoires in COVID-19. Method: immunoSEQ multiplex PCR; TCRdb's copy keeps in-frame clones and lacks some. The sample lists approximately 32,000 clones, 85% to 90% seen once, with more than 25% in the top ten. This clonotype originated in a human donor in a cohort sampled during active COVID-19. Sequencing was done on a sample of peripheral blood.

CDR3 nucleotides: TGCGCCAGCAGCTTGGAGTCTGGGGGCAATGGAGATACGCAGTATTTT. Amino acids: CASSLESGGNGDTQYF. The chain recombines TRBV5-1 with TRBJ2-3; D perhaps matches TRBD1 (6 bases). The V end was cut by 0 bases, the J end by 5 bases, with 16 bases between. The germline gives CDR1 SGHRS, CDR2 YFSETQ. CDR3 length equals 16 residues.